The 12 T cell receptor beta chains below were found in one sample sequenced in a study of T-cell memory formation after mild COVID-19. TCRdb reprocessed the 5' RACE reads with MiXCR, giving one entry per CDR3 protein. Among around 340,000 distinct CDR3 sequences listed, 21% were seen once. Input material: PBMCs or a T cell subset sorted from them (not recorded which). The receptors come from an adult woman who had mild COVID-19 (a few samples of this study predate the infection). Cell type and time point are not known.

The chain joins TRBV12-3 or TRBV12-4 to TRBJ1-1; a weak D match, TRBD1 (5 bases). This CDR3 has 14 amino acids. Trimming left V 7 bases short and J 4 bases short, with 16 bases between. DNA of the CDR3: TGTGCCAGCATCCAATCAGGGTACCGCACTGAAGCTTTCTTT. Translation: CASIQSGYRTEAFF.

A few counts support this clonotype. The chain is built from TRBV9 and TRBJ2-3; D is tentatively TRBD1 or TRBD2 (6 bases each). The CDR3 length is 15 residues. With 4 bases removed from V and 0 bases from J, the gap between germline ends came to 12 bases. In germline, CDR1 is SGDLS, CDR2 YYNGEE. CDR3 bases: TGTGCCAGCAGCCTCGGGGGCCAGAGCACAGATACGCAGTATTTT. The encoded protein is CASSLGGQSTDTQYF.

This clonotype was seen only a few times. V is TRBV9 and J is TRBJ2-3, with 10 positions matching TRBD2. V lost 3 bases to trimming and J lost 3 bases; unmatched junction nucleotides: 4. This CDR3 has 15 amino acids. The V gene's germline CDR1 is SGDLS and CDR2 YYNGEE. The CDR3 sequence is CASSASGSLTDTQYF. For the CDR3, the DNA is TGTGCCAGCAGCGCTAGCGGGAGTTTGACAGATACGCAGTATTTT.

The V call is TRBV5-1, the J call TRBJ1-3, with TRBD1 matching over 9 bases. CDR1 is SGHRS, CDR2 YFSETQ, per germline. J gave up 4 bases and V 3 bases, and 5 bases lay outside the gene matches. The length of the CDR3 is 15 residues. In DNA form, the CDR3 reads TGCGCCAGCAGCTCCTCCGGGACAGGGGGAAACACCATATATTTT. Amino acids: CASSSSGTGGNTIYF. Supplemented by reference TRBV5-1 and TRBJ1-3, the full variable domain reads KAGVTQTPRYLIKTRGQQVTLSCSPISGHRSVSWYQQTPGQGLQFLFEYFSETQRNKGNFPGRFSGRQFSNSRSEMNVSTLELGDSALYLCASSSSGTGGNTIYFGEGSWLTVV.

There are a few counts of this clonotype. The chain joins TRBV4-2 to TRBJ2-5, with D unresolved. The CDR3 spans 13 residues. In germline, CDR1 is LGHNA, CDR2 YNFKEQ. Trimming shortened V by 1 base and J by 2 bases, and 5 bases separated the two germline ends. CDR3 residues: CASSQARQETQYF. In nucleotides, the CDR3 is TGTGCCAGCAGCCAAGCCAGGCAAGAGACCCAGTACTTC.

This chain links TRBV5-1 with TRBJ2-2; D might be TRBD2 (6 bases). V lost 1 base and J 2 bases, leaving 9 bases between the germline ends. Per germline, CDR1 SGHRS and CDR2 YFSETQ. This CDR3 has 15 residues. CDR3 residues: CASSLWDLNTGELFF. The CDR3 coding sequence is TGCGCCAGCAGCTTGTGGGACTTAAACACCGGGGAGCTGTTTTTT.

The sample holds one count of this clonotype. The CDR3 loop is CATSDSRQRAQPQHF. The CDR3 region has the DNA TGTGCCACCAGTGATTCTAGACAGAGGGCTCAGCCCCAGCATTTT. The J gene is TRBJ1-5, the V gene TRBV24-1; D is perhaps TRBD1 (5 bases). The V and J ends lost 2 bases and 6 bases respectively, with 13 bases between them. The CDR3 has 15 amino acids. Germline V gene data show CDR1 as KGHDR and CDR2 as SFDVKD.

This clonotype came up a few times. The gene calls are TRBV19 and TRBJ1-1, with 11 bases aligning to TRBD1. J was trimmed by 4 bases and V by 4 bases; bases with no gene match: 8. This CDR3 has 16 residues. Germline V CDR1 and CDR2: LNHDA, SQIVND (reference sequence). CDR3 region: CASSRTGTGGFTEAFF. In DNA form, the CDR3 reads TGTGCCAGTAGTAGAACCGGGACAGGGGGTTTCACTGAAGCTTTCTTT. Together with reference TRBV19 and TRBJ1-1, the CDR3 gives the full variable domain: DGGITQSPKYLFRKEGQNVTLSCEQNLNHDAMYWYRQDPGQGLRLIYYSQIVNDFQKGDIAEGYSVSREKKESFPLTVTSAQKNPTAFYLCASSRTGTGGFTEAFFGQGTRLTVV.

This chain joins TRBV20-1 and TRBJ1-2; D uncertain. CDR3 size: 15 residues. CDR1 is DFQATT, CDR2 SNEGSKA, per germline (reference sequence). V was pared by 1 base and J by 6 bases, with 18 bases between. CDR3 DNA: TGCAGTGCTAGAGCCTCCCCGGCGGGTTTTGATGGCTACACCTTC. It codes for CSARASPAGFDGYTF.

The V and J genes are TRBV5-6 and TRBJ2-3; D is uncertain. V was cut by 4 bases and J by 2 bases, with 17 bases left in between. Germline V gives CDR1 SGHDT, CDR2 YYEEEE. The CDR3 sequence is 16 residues long. The CDR3 DNA follows: TGTGCCAGCAGCCCCCGGCGGACGGCGAACACAGATACGCAGTATTTT. This codes for CASSPRRTANTDTQYF. Looking up the rest from reference TRBV5-6 and TRBJ2-3 gives the full variable domain: DAGVTQSPTHLIKTRGQQVTLRCSPKSGHDTVSWYQQALGQGPQFIFQYYEEEERQRGNFPDRFSGHQFPNYSSELNVNALLLGDSALYLCASSPRRTANTDTQYFGPGTRLTVL.

The table lists this clonotype with many counts. The chain carries TRBV7-9 and TRBJ2-2; D remains unclear. V lost 3 bases, J lost 6 bases, and 8 bases lay in between. CDR1 is SEHNR, CDR2 FQNEAQ, per germline (reference sequence). This CDR3 has 13 amino acids. The CDR3 loop is CASSFVSPGELFF. The CDR3 DNA reads as TGTGCCAGCAGCTTCGTCTCCCCCGGGGAGCTGTTTTTT.

This clonotype appeared a few times. This chain connects TRBV7-9 to TRBJ1-1; possible D gene TRBD1, 5 bases. The CDR3 consists of 13 residues. Germline CDR1 SEHNR, CDR2 FQNEAQ (reference sequence). The V and J ends lost 11 bases and 6 bases respectively, with 19 bases between them. The CDR3 DNA reads as TGTGCCGCGCGTGCATCCGGGGCGGCTGAAGCTTTCTTT. It yields the protein CAARASGAAEAFF.